A selection of T cell receptor beta chains follows, all from one sample in a study of cytomegalovirus exposure and HLA in healthy donors. Produced via immunoSEQ multiplex PCR; TCRdb's table is partial and in-frame only. In total, the table holds roughly 100,000 clones. The sequenced material came from PBMCs. These receptors came from a man in his forties in good health and CMV-seronegative. The CDR3 runs from the conserved cysteine through the conserved F or W. A D gene is named only where the DNA matches it firmly.

>-|TRBJ1-3|TRBV10-3
TGTGCCATCAGTGACAAAGGGACAAGCTCTGGAAACACCATATATTTT
CAISDKGTSSGNTIYF
>TRBD1|TRBJ2-1|TRBV7-9
TGTGCCAGCAGCTTATTTTTAGGGGGCGCCGTCAATGAGCAGTTCTTC
CASSLFLGGAVNEQFF
>-|TRBJ1-1|TRBV7-9
TGTGCCAGCAGCTTAGGATCTGGGGGGACCTTGAACACTGAAGCTTTCTTT
CASSLGSGGTLNTEAFF
>-|TRBJ2-7|TRBV30
TGTGCCTGCCATGGTTCTACCTACGAGCAGTACTTC
CACHGSTYEQYF
>TRBD1|TRBJ2-7|TRBV7-2
TGTGCCAGCAGCAGGAACAGGGGGCGCTCCTACGAGCAGTACTTC
CASSRNRGRSYEQYF
>-|TRBJ2-1|TRBV2
TGTGCCAGCAAGAAGGGGCCCGTCGGCAATGAGCAGTTCTTC
CASKKGPVGNEQFF
>TRBD2|TRBJ2-3|TRBV5-8
TGTGCCAGCAGCTTGCTGTCGACTAGCGGGAGAGGGAGCACAGATACGCAGTATTTT
CASSLLSTSGRGSTDTQYF
>TRBD1|TRBJ1-4|TRBV5-1
TGCGCCAGCAGCTTGCGACAGGGCAATGAAAAACTGTTTTTT
CASSLRQGNEKLFF
>-|TRBJ2-5|TRBV27
TGTGCCAGCAGTTACCGACGGGGGCAGTACTTC
CASSYRRGQYF
>-|TRBJ1-4|TRBV5-1
TGCGCCAGCAGCTTGGGAGGCAGAGATGAAAAACTGTTTTTT
CASSLGGRDEKLFF
>TRBD1|TRBJ2-7|TRBV4-3
TGCGCCAGCAGCCAGGGAAGACAGGGCTACGAGCAGTACTTC
CASSQGRQGYEQYF
>TRBD1|TRBJ2-3|TRBV29-1
TGCAGCGTCAGACAGGGGGCCGATACGCAGTATTTT
CSVRQGADTQYF
>-|TRBJ2-7|TRBV30
TGTGCCTGGAGCTCCCCGCGGGATAGGTCCTACGAGCAGTACTTC
CAWSSPRDRSYEQYF
>-|TRBJ2-3|TRBV14
TGTGCCAGTACCAGCGGGCCTGGGGATACGCAGTATTTT
CASTSGPGDTQYF
>-|TRBJ1-1|TRBV6-1
TGTGCCAGCAGTGATCCCCCTCCCCCTGAAGCTTTCTTT
CASSDPPPPEAFF
>TRBD2|TRBJ2-1|TRBV5-4
TGTGCCAGCAGCTTGGCAGGCGGGGGGGGATCCTACAATGAGCAGTTCTTC
CASSLAGGGGSYNEQFF
>-|TRBJ2-5|TRBV5-5
TGTGCCAGCAGTACACCAGGGAGGGAGACCCAGTACTTC
CASSTPGRETQYF
>TRBD1|TRBJ1-4|TRBV7-9
TGTGCCAGCAGCTTAGGGACAGGGGCAAGTGAAAAACTGTTTTTT
CASSLGTGASEKLFF
>-|TRBJ1-5|TRBV5-6
TGTGCCAGCATGTGGGCAGGGGGCAATCAGCCCCAGCATTTT
CASMWAGGNQPQHF
>TRBD2|TRBJ2-5|TRBV6-5
TGTGCCAGCAGTTACGCGGTAGCGGGGGGTTGGGAGACCCAGTACTTC
CASSYAVAGGWETQYF
>-|TRBJ1-1|TRBV18
TGTGCCAGCTCACCGTCAAACACTGAAGCTTTCTTT
CASSPSNTEAFF
>-|TRBJ1-5|TRBV4-3
TGCGCCAGCAGCCAACAGTTCCAGGGCAATCAGCCCCAGCATTTT
CASSQQFQGNQPQHF
>TRBD2|TRBJ2-7|TRBV7-9
TGTGCCAGCAGCTCTACTAGCGGCTCACCCTACGAGCAGTACTTC
CASSSTSGSPYEQYF
>TRBD2|TRBJ2-1|TRBV18
TGTGCCAGCTCACCACTAGCGGGGGGAGAGTGGGAGCAGTTCTTC
CASSPLAGGEWEQFF
>-|TRBJ2-3|TRBV20-1
TGCAGTGCTAGAGCGGTGGATACGCAGTATTTT
CSARAVDTQYF
>-|TRBJ1-1|TRBV5-6
TGTGCCAGCAGCTTGGCCACTACAGGAATTGAAGCTTTCTTT
CASSLATTGIEAFF
>TRBD1|TRBJ1-4|TRBV5-1
TGCGCCAGCAGCATACTACCGACAGGGACTAATGAAAAACTGTTTTTT
CASSILPTGTNEKLFF
>-|TRBJ2-7|TRBV11-2
TGTGCCAGCAGCTTAGACGTCGGGAGCTCCTACGAGCAGTACTTC
CASSLDVGSSYEQYF
>TRBD2|TRBJ2-2|TRBV30
TGTGCCTGGAACCGAGGCGGGGGAGGGGAGCTGTTTTTT
CAWNRGGGGELFF
>TRBD1|TRBJ2-5|TRBV6-5
TGTGCCAGCAGCGCCGGGACAGGGGGCCACGAGACCCAGTACTTC
CASSAGTGGHETQYF
>TRBD2|TRBJ2-3|TRBV7-2
TGTGCCAGCAGCTTAGGACTAGCGGCTTCAGATACGCAGTATTTT
CASSLGLAASDTQYF
>-|TRBJ2-7|TRBV5-1
TGCGCCAGCAGCTTGGCTTCCCAGGGAGAGCAGTACTTC
CASSLASQGEQYF
>-|TRBJ1-4|TRBV30
TGTGCCTGGAGTGTACTAGGCGGTAATAATGAAAAACTGTTTTTT
CAWSVLGGNNEKLFF
>-|TRBJ2-1|TRBV19
TGTGCCAGTAGTATAGATTTCGATGAGCAGTTCTTC
CASSIDFDEQFF
>-|TRBJ1-2|TRBV28
TGTGCCAGCAGTTCGCCACAGGGAGGGCCCCGGAGGGAGTATGGCTACACCTTC
CASSSPQGGPRREYGYTF
>-|TRBJ1-6|TRBV2
TGTGCCAGCAGCCAAACGCGAGGTTCTTGGAATTCACCCCTCCACTTT
CASSQTRGSWNSPLHF
>-|TRBJ2-7|TRBV29-1
TGCAGCGTTGACAACTCCTACGAGCAGTACTTC
CSVDNSYEQYF
>TRBD1|TRBJ2-7|TRBV29-1
TGCAGCGTCGATTTGAGGGGACAGGGGGCTGGGGAGCAGTACTTC
CSVDLRGQGAGEQYF
>-|TRBJ1-1|TRBV11-2
TGTGCCAGCAGTCTCATATCCGGGACAACGAACACTGAAGCTTTCTTT
CASSLISGTTNTEAFF
>-|TRBJ2-7|TRBV28
TGTGCCAGCAGGAGTAAAGGGAGCTTCTACGAGCAGTACTTC
CASRSKGSFYEQYF
>-|TRBJ2-1|TRBV7-2
TGTGCCAGCACCCGAGGGGGAGCGGGGATCGATGAGCAGTTCTTC
CASTRGGAGIDEQFF